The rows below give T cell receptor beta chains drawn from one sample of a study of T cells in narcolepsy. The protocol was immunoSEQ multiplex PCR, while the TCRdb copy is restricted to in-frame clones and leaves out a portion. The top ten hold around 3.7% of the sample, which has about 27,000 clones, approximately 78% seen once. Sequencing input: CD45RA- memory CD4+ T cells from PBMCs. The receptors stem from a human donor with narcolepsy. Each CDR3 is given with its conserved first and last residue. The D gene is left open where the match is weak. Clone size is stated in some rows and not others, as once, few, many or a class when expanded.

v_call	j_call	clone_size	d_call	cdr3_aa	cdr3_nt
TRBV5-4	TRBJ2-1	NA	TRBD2	CASRSGLAGGLDEQFF	TGTGCCAGCAGGTCGGGACTAGCGGGGGGGTTGGATGAGCAGTTCTTC
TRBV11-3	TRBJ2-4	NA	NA	CASSGRPDRVYIQYF	TGTGCCAGCAGCGGTCGACCGGACCGGGTGTACATTCAGTACTTC
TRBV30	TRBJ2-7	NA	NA	CAWSVPGTRTEQYF	TGTGCCTGGAGTGTACCTGGTACAAGAACCGAGCAGTACTTC
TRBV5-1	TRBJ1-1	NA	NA	CASSLDAGTSTEAFF	TGCGCCAGCAGCTTGGATGCAGGCACCTCCACTGAAGCTTTCTTT
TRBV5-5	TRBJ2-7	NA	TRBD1	CASSPPPTGGSHEQYF	TGTGCCAGCAGCCCACCCCCGACAGGGGGAAGCCACGAGCAGTACTTC
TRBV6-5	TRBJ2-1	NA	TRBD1	CASRGQGFVEQFF	TGTGCCAGCAGGGGACAGGGGTTTGTTGAGCAGTTCTTC
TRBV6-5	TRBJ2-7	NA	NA	CASRPYEQYF	TGTGCCAGCAGACCCTACGAGCAGTACTTC
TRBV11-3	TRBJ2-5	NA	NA	CASSFGAEYQETQYF	TGTGCCAGCAGCTTCGGCGCGGAATACCAAGAGACCCAGTACTTC
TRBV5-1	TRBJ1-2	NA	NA	CASSLRSSDRGYTF	TGCGCCAGCAGCTTGAGGAGTTCGGACCGAGGCTACACCTTC
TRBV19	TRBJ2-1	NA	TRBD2	CASNERGRNEQFF	TGTGCCAGTAACGAGCGGGGAAGGAATGAGCAGTTCTTC
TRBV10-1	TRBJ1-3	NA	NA	CASSPGHSSGNTIYF	TGCGCCAGCAGTCCGGGACACAGCTCTGGAAACACCATATATTTT
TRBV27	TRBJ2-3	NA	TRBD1	CASNMRQGADTQYF	TGTGCCAGCAACATGCGACAGGGAGCAGATACGCAGTATTTT
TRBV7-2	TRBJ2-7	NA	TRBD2	CASSLGLAGGIGYEQYF	TGTGCCAGCAGCCTGGGACTAGCGGGGGGCATTGGTTACGAGCAGTACTTC
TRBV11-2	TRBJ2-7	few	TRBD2	CASSLDSGTSGYEQYF	TGTGCCAGCAGCTTAGACTCCGGGACTAGCGGCTACGAGCAGTACTTC
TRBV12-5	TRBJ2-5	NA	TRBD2	CASGGRLSGGQETQYF	TGTGCTAGTGGTGGACGCCTAAGCGGGGGTCAAGAGACCCAGTACTTC
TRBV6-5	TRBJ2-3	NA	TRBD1	CASSSRGRISDTQYF	TGTGCCAGCAGTTCCAGGGGGCGTATTTCAGATACGCAGTATTTT
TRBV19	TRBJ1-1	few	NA	CASSIGGVRNTEAFF	TGTGCCAGTAGTATAGGAGGAGTGCGGAACACTGAAGCTTTCTTT
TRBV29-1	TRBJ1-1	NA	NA	CSGGDTEAFF	TGCAGCGGAGGGGACACTGAAGCTTTCTTT
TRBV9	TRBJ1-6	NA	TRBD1	CASSVVRTGLSSYNSPLHF	TGTGCCAGCAGCGTAGTGAGGACAGGGCTATCCTCCTATAATTCACCCCTCCACTTT
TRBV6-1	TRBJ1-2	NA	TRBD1	CASSGYGTGSYGYTF	TGTGCCAGCAGTGGATACGGGACAGGGTCCTATGGCTACACCTTC
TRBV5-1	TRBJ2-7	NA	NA	CASSSTGEGYEQYF	TGCGCCAGCAGCTCCACAGGGGAGGGCTACGAGCAGTACTTC
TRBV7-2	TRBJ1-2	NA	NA	CASSLRDSAGGYTF	TGTGCCAGCAGCTTAAGGGACTCGGCGGGAGGCTACACCTTC
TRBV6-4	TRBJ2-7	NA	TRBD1	CASSDGLDRDYEQYF	TGTGCCAGCAGTGACGGCCTAGACAGGGACTACGAGCAGTACTTC
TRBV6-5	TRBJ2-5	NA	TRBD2	CASSYGTSGLTTQYF	TGTGCCAGCAGTTATGGGACTAGCGGACTTACGACCCAGTACTTC
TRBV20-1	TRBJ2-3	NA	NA	CSARGGDTQYF	TGCAGTGCTAGGGGCGGGGATACGCAGTATTTT
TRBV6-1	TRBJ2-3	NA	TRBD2	CASSEFSGGATDTQYF	TGTGCCAGCAGTGAATTCAGCGGGGGGGCCACAGATACGCAGTATTTT
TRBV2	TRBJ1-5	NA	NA	CASSEQGYSNQPQHF	TGTGCCAGCAGTGAACAGGGTTATAGCAATCAGCCCCAGCATTTT
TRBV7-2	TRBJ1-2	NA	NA	CASSLGGDSYGYTF	TGTGCCAGCAGCTTAGGGGGAGACAGCTATGGCTACACCTTC
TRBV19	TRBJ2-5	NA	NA	CASSIRLGVETQYF	TGTGCCAGCAGTATCCGGTTAGGGGTGGAGACCCAGTACTTC
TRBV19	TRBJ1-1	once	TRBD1	CASGQGPNTEAFF	TGTGCCAGCGGACAGGGGCCGAACACTGAAGCTTTCTTT
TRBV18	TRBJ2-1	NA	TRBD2	CASSPLSGGAKDEQFF	TGTGCCAGCTCACCACTTAGCGGGGGGGCCAAGGATGAGCAGTTCTTC
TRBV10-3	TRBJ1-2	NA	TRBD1	CAITRSQGAGGADYGYTF	TGTGCCATCACTCGATCACAGGGGGCAGGGGGCGCGGACTATGGCTACACCTTC
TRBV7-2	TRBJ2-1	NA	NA	CASRPGGLFSYNEQFF	TGTGCCAGTCGGCCCGGGGGTCTCTTCTCCTACAATGAGCAGTTCTTC
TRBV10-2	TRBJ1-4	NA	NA	CATEPGRNEKLFF	TGCGCCACCGAACCGGGACGGAATGAAAAACTGTTTTTT
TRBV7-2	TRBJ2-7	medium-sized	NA	CASSLPGDYEQYF	TGTGCCAGCAGCTTACCCGGTGACTACGAGCAGTACTTC
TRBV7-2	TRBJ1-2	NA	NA	CASSSGGYGYTF	TGTGCCAGCAGCTCCGGGGGCTATGGCTACACCTTC
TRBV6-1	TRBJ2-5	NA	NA	CASSGGRPVETQYF	TGTGCCAGCAGTGGAGGACGCCCGGTCGAGACCCAGTACTTC
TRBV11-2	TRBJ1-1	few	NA	CASSTSGEAFF	TGTGCCAGCAGCACGTCAGGGGAAGCTTTCTTT
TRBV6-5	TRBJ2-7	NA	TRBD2	CASSPSSGRAEQYF	TGTGCCAGCAGTCCGTCGTCGGGGAGGGCCGAGCAGTACTTC
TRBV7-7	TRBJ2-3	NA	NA	CASSLAEGDTQYF	TGTGCCAGCAGCTTAGCGGAGGGGGATACGCAGTATTTT
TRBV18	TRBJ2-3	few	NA	CASSPGQMPSTDTQYF	TGTGCCAGCTCACCGGGACAAATGCCCAGCACAGATACGCAGTATTTT
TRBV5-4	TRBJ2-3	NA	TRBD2	CASSLIAPPSGLTDTQYF	TGTGCCAGCAGCTTGATTGCCCCACCTAGCGGACTCACAGATACGCAGTATTTT
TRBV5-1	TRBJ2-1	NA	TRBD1	CASSLGGQSGNEQFF	TGCGCCAGCAGCTTGGGGGGACAGTCGGGGAATGAGCAGTTCTTC
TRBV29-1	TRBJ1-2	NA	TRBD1	CSVRTGRGYGYTF	TGCAGCGTGAGGACAGGGCGAGGGTATGGCTACACCTTC
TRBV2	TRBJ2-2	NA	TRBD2	CASSEIGTSGGTGELFF	TGTGCCAGCAGTGAAATTGGGACTAGCGGGGGGACCGGGGAGCTGTTTTTT
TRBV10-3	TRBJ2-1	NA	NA	CAIGTGSRLDNEQFF	TGTGCCATCGGAACAGGGAGCCGTCTTGACAATGAGCAGTTCTTC
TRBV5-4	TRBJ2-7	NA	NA	CASSLLSYEQYF	TGTGCCAGCAGCTTATTGAGCTACGAGCAGTACTTC
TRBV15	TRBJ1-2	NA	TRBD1	CATSRGDRLRYTF	TGTGCCACCAGCAGAGGGGACAGATTGAGGTACACCTTC
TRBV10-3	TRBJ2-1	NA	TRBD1	CAISESGDRAVNEQFF	TGTGCCATCAGTGAGTCGGGGGACAGAGCTGTCAATGAGCAGTTCTTC
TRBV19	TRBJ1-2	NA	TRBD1	CASSITGVGRGYTF	TGTGCCAGTAGTATTACAGGGGTTGGACGGGGCTACACCTTC
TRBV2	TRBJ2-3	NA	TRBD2	CASSGIAGGMADTQYF	TGTGCCAGCAGTGGAATAGCGGGGGGTATGGCAGATACGCAGTATTTT
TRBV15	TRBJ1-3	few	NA	CATSRDSRGAGGNTIYF	TGTGCCACCAGCAGAGATTCACGGGGGGCAGGTGGAAACACCATATATTTT
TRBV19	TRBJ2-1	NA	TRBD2	CASRVDWETSGGAYNEQFF	TGTGCCAGTAGGGTGGACTGGGAGACTAGCGGGGGGGCTTACAATGAGCAGTTCTTC
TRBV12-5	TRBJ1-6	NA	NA	CASGPPGDVYNSPLHF	TGTGCTAGTGGGCCACCCGGGGACGTCTATAATTCACCCCTCCACTTT
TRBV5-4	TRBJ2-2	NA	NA	CASKVGGPNTGELFF	TGTGCCAGCAAGGTCGGGGGCCCGAACACCGGGGAGCTGTTTTTT
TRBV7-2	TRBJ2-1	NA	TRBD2	CASSLSTSGTHNEQFF	TGTGCCAGCAGCCTTTCGACTAGCGGTACCCACAATGAGCAGTTCTTC
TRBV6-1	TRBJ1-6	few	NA	CASSAGPYNSPLHF	TGTGCCAGCAGTGCGGGACCTTATAATTCACCCCTCCACTTT